The text below deals with one T cell receptor beta chain. TCRdb itself ran the RT-PCR reads through MiXCR, one entry per CDR3 protein. The data contain 190,000 or so distinct CDR3 sequences, roughly 40% of them singletons. The sample originates from a study of patients and donors after allogeneic stem cell transplantation. The CDR3 has 15 residues. The junction had 10 bases not matched to a gene; V was cut back by 9 bases and J by 0 bases. From germline, CDR1 is SGHRS and CDR2 YFSETQ. Specimen: blood, either unsorted or a sorted T cell fraction (not recorded which). J is TRBJ2-3 and V is TRBV5-1; 7 positions match TRBD1. The receptor comes from a human donor who was either an allogeneic HSCT recipient or a stem cell or donor lymphocyte infusion donor (not recorded which). It is not recorded whose cells these are; they may come from a transplant donor. CDR3 residues: CATSSGGSSTDTQYF. In nucleotides, the CDR3 is TGCGCCACATCGTCAGGGGGATCTAGCACAGATACGCAGTATTTT.